This T cell receptor beta chain was retrieved from a study of blood T cell repertoires in COVID-19. About the research overall: Acute and convalescent COVID-19 specimens originated in the United States, Italy and Spain.

Germline V gene sequence: CDR1 MDHEN, CDR2 SYDVKM. The ends were cut back, 7 bases at V and 9 bases at J, with 13 bases in the middle. The CDR3 totals 13 residues. Original analysis: The authors estimated nucleated cell counts from reference gene primer amplification. Sequencing used immunoSEQ multiplex PCR; TCRdb keeps in-frame clones, though not all of them. The V and J calls and the clone size are those of that table, but D and trimming were determined from the DNA. The profile covers about 150,000 clones, with over 75% appearing a single time and roughly 15% taken by the ten largest. Sequenced sample: peripheral blood. V is TRBV28 and J is TRBJ1-6, with a possible D match to TRBD1 (5 bases). This sequence originates from a woman in her thirties or forties with acute or convalescent COVID-19. The CDR3 here is CASIFREGSPLHF. The DNA of the CDR3 is TGTGCCAGCATCTTCAGGGAAGGTTCACCCCTCCACTTT. Combining the CDR3 with reference TRBV28 and TRBJ1-6 gives the whole variable domain DVKVTQSSRYLVKRTGEKVFLECVQDMDHENMFWYRQDPGLGLRLIYFSYDVKMKEKGDIPEGYSVSREKKERFSLILESASTNQTSMYLCASIFREGSPLHFGNGTRLTVT.